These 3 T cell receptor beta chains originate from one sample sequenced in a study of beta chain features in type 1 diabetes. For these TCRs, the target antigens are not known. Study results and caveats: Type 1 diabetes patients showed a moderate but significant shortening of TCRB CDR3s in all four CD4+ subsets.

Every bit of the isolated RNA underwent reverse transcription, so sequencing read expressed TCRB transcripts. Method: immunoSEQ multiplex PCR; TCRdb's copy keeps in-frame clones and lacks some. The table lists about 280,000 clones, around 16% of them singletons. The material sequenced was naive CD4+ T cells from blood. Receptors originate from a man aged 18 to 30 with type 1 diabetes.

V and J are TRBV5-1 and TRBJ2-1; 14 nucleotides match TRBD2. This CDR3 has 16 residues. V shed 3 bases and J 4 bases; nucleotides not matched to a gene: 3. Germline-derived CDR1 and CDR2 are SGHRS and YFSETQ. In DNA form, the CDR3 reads TGCGCCAGCAGCTGGGGACTAGCGGGGGTATACAATGAGCAGTTCTTC. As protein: CASSWGLAGVYNEQFF.

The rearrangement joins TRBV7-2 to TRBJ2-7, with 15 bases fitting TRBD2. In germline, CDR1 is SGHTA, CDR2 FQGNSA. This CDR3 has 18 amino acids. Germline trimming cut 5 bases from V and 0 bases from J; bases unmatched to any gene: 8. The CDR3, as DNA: TGTGCCAGCAGCACCTGGACTAGCGGGAGGGCCCTCTCCTACGAGCAGTACTTC. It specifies CASSTWTSGRALSYEQYF.

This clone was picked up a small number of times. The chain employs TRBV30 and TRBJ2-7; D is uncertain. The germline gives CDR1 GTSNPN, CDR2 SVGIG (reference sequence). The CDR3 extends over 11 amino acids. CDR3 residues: CARSSGYEQYF. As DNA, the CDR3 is TGTGCTCGGAGCTCGGGTTACGAGCAGTACTTC.